This T cell receptor beta chain was sequenced for a study of blood T cell repertoires in COVID-19. Across the study: Sample material is recorded as cDNA or gDNA derived from T cells, B-cell-depleted T cells, or PBMCs.

Libraries were prepared by immunoSEQ multiplex PCR; TCRdb keeps only in-frame clonotypes and omits some of them. The profile shows 250,000 or so clones, 87% of them singletons. This TCR was sampled from a man aged 18 to 29 with active or convalescent COVID-19. Material: peripheral blood.

The chain's CDR3 is CASSTRDRQLEAFF. The CDR3 DNA reads as TGTGCCAGCAGCACAAGGGACAGACAACTTGAAGCTTTCTTT. The chain carries TRBV9 and TRBJ1-1, with TRBD1 identical over 7 bases. Germline CDR1 SGDLS, CDR2 YYNGEE. After removal of 4 bases from V and 7 bases from J, the junction contained 10 bases not matched to a gene. The CDR3 sequence is 14 residues long.